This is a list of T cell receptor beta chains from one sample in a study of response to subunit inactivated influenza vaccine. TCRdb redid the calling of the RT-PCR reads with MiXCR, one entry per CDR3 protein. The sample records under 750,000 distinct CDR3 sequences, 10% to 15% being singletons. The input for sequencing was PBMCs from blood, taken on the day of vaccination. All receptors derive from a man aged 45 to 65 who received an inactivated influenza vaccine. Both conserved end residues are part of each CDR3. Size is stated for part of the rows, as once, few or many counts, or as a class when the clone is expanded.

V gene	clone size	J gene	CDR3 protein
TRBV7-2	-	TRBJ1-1	CASSSSSGTEAFF
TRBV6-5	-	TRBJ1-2	CASSYTPPAGNYGYTF
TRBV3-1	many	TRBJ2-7	CASSQDLEVYEQYF
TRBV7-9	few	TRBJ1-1	CASSPIAGAYTEAFF
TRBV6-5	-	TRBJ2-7	CACSYSGQGYEGYEQYF
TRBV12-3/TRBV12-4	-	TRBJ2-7	CASSPQGGVEQYF
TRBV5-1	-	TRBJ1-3	CASSLAPIFGLRSGNTIYF
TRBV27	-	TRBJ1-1	CASSLFPRPASEAFF
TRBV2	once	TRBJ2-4	CASCSMDRGLASGKNIQYF
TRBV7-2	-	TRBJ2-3	CASTPKGGTTDTQYF
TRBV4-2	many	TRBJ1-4	CASSPVIAGFDEKLFF
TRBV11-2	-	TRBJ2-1	CASSLGTAGNEQFF
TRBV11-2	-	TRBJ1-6	CASSLGVNISPLHF
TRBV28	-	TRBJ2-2	CASSSPGGAGELFF
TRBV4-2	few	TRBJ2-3	CASSQGRNTDTQYF
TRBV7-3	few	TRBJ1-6	CASSMGQGVSPLHF
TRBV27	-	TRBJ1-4	CASSFSHRGGSTNEKLFF
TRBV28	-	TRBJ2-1	CASSLGAQGNEQFF
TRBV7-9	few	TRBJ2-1	CAIQTSGVSYNEQFF
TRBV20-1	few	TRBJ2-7	CSAMDSSSYEQYF
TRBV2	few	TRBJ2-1	CASSDYRYNEQFF
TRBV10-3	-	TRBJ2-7	CAISESRDSGEQYF
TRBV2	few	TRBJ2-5	CASSAGYGETQYF
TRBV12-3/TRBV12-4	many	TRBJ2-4	CASSLGPTGGNIQYF
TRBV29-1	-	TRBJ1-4	CSVIGQGVEREKLFF
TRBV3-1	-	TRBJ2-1	CASSQGPLGVQFF
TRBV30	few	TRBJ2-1	CAWRYIGNEQFF
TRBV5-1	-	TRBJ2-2	CASSLEWGLTGELFF
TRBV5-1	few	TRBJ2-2	CASSSGGQGHTGELFF
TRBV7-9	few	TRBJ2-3	CASSLSLVPGSTDTQYF
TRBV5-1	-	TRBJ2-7	CASKGQGNYEQYF
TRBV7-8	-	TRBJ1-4	CASSSDRAEKLFF
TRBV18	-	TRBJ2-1	CASSPQGIYNEQFF
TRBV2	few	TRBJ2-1	CASGLGNEQFF
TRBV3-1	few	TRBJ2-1	CASSQETGLALNEQFF
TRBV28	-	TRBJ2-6	CATWRGAGANVLTF
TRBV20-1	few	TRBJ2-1	CSARDGGLATNEQFF
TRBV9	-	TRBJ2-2	CASSRLGQANTGELFF
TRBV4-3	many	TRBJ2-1	CASSQGGTSLTNEQFF
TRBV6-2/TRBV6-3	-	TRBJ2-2	CASSYPGLGRTGELFF
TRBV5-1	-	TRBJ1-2	CASSRDRGQGSYGYTF
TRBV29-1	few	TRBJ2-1	CSAGGGGLYNEQFF